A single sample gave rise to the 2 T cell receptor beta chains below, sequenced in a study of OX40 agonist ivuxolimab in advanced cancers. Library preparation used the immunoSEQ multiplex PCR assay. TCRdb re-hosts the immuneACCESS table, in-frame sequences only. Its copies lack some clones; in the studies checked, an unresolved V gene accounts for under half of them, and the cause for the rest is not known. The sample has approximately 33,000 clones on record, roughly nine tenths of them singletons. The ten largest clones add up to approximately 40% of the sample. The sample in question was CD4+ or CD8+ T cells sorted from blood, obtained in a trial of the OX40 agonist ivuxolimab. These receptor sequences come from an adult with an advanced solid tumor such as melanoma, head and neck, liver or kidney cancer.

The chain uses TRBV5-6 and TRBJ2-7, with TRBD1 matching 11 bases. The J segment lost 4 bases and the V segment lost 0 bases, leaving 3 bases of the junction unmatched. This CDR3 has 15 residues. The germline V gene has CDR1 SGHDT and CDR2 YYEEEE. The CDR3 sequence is CASSLGDRGFYEQYF. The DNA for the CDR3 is TGTGCCAGCAGCTTGGGGGACAGGGGGTTTTACGAGCAGTACTTC. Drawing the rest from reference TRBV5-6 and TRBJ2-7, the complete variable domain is DAGVTQSPTHLIKTRGQQVTLRCSPKSGHDTVSWYQQALGQGPQFIFQYYEEEERQRGNFPDRFSGHQFPNYSSELNVNALLLGDSALYLCASSLGDRGFYEQYFGPGTRLTVT.

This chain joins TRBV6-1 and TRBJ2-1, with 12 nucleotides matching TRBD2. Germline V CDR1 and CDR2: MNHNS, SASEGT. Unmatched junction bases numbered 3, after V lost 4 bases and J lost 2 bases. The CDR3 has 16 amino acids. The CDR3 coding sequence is TGTGCCAGCAGTGCCTGGACTAGCGGGGCCTACAATGAGCAGTTCTTC. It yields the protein CASSAWTSGAYNEQFF.